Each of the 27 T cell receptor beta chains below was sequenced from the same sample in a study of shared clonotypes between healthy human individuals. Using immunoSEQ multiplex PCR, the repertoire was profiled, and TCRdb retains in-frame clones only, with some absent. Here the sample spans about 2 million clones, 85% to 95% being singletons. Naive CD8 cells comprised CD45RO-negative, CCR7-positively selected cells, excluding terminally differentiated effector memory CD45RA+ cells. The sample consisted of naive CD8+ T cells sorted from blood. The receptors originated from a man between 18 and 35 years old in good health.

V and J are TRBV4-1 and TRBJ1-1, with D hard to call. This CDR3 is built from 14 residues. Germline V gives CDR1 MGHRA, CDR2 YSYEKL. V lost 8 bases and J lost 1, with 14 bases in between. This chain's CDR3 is CASLPKQPNTEAFF. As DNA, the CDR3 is TGCGCCAGCCTACCCAAGCAGCCGAACACTGAAGCTTTCTTT.

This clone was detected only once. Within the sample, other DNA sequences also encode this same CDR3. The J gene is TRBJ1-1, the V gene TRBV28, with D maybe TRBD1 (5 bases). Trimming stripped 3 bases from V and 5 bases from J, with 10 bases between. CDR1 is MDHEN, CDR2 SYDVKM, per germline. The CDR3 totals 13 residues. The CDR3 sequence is CASSFQGGTEAFF. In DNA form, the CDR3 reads TGTGCCAGCAGTTTCCAGGGAGGAACTGAAGCTTTCTTT.

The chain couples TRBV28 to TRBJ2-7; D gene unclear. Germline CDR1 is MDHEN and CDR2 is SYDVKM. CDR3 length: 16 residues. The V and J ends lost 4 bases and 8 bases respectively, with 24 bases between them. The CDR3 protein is CASSSEKEPSFNQQYF. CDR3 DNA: TGTGCCAGCAGTTCCGAAAAGGAGCCATCCTTTAATCAGCAGTACTTC. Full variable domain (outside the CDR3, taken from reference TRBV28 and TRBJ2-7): DVKVTQSSRYLVKRTGEKVFLECVQDMDHENMFWYRQDPGLGLRLIYFSYDVKMKEKGDIPEGYSVSREKKERFSLILESASTNQTSMYLCASSSEKEPSFNQQYFGPGTRLTVT.

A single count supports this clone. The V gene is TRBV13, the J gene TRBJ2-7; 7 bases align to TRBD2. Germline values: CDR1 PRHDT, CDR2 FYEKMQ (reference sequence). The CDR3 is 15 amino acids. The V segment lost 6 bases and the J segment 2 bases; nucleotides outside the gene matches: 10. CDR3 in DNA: TGTGCCAGCAGTGGGGCTAGCGGACCAACCTACGAGCAGTACTTC. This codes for CASSGASGPTYEQYF.

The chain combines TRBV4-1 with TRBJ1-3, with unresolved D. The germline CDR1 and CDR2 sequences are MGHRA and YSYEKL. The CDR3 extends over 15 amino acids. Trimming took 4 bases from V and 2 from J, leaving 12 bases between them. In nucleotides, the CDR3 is TGCGCCAGCAGCCCGCTACCGGGGACTGGAAACACCATATATTTT. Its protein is CASSPLPGTGNTIYF.

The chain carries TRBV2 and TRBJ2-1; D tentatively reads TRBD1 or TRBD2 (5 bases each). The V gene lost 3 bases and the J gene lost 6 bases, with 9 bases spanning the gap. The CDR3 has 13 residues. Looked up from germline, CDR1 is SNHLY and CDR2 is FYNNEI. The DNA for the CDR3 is TGTGCCAGCAGTGATGGGACGGGCAATGAGCAGTTCTTC. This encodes CASSDGTGNEQFF.

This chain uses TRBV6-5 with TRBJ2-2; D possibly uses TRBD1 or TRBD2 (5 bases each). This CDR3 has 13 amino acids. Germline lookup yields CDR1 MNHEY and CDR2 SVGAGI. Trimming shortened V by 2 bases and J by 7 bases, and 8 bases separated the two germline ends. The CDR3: CASSYGTFGELFF. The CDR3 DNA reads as TGTGCCAGCAGTTACGGGACGTTCGGGGAGCTGTTTTTT.

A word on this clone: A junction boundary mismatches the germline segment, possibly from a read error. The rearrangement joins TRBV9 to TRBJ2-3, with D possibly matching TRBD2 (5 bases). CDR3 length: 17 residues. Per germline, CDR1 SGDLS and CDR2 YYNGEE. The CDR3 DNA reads TGTGCCAGCAGCGTAGCTTCCGGCGGGTTAAGCACGGATACGCAGTATTTT. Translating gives CASSVASGGLSTDTQYF.

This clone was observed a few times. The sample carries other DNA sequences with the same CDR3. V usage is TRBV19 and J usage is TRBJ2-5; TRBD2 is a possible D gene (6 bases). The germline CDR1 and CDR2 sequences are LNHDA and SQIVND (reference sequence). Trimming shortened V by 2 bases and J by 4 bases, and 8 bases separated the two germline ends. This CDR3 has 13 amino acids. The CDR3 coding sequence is TGTGCCAGTAGTATAATTAGCGGAGAGACCCAGTACTTC. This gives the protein CASSIISGETQYF.

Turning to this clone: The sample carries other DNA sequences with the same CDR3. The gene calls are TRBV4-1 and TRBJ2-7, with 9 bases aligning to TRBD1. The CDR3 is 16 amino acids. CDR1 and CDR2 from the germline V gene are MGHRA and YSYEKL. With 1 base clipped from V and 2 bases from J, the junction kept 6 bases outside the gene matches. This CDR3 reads CASSQGPGQGTYEQYF. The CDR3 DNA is TGCGCCAGCAGCCAAGGACCGGGACAGGGAACCTACGAGCAGTACTTC.

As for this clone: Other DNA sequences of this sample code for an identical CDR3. The CDR3 bases are TGCGCCAGCAGTGACGGTGAGACCCAGTACTTC. It codes for CASSDGETQYF. The V call is TRBV10-1, the J call TRBJ2-5; no definite D call. Trimming left V 3 bases short and J 5 bases short, with 4 bases between. Germline values: CDR1 WNHNN, CDR2 SYGVQD (reference sequence). CDR3 length equals 11 residues.

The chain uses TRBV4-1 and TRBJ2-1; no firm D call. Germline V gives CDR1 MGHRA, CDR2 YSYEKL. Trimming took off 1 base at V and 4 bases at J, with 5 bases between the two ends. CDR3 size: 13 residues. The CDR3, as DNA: TGCGCCAGCAGCCAAGCCCCTTACAATGAGCAGTTCTTC. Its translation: CASSQAPYNEQFF.

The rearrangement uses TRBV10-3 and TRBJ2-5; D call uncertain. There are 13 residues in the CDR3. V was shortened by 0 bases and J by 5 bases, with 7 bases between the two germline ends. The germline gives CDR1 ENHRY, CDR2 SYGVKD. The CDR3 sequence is CAISESNWETQYF. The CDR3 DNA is TGTGCCATCAGTGAGTCTAATTGGGAGACCCAGTACTTC.

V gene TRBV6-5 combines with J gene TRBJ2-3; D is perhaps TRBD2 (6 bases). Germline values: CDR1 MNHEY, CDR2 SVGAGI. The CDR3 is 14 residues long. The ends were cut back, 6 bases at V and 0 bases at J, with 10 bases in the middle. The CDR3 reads CASRNSGSTDTQYF. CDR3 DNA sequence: TGTGCCAGCAGGAATAGCGGTAGCACAGATACGCAGTATTTT.

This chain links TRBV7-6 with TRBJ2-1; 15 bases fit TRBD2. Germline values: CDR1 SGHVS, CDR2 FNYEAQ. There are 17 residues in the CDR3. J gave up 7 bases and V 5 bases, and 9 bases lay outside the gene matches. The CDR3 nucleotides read TGTGCCAGCAGCCCCTGGACTAGCGGGAGGGCCGGGAATGAGCAGTTCTTC. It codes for CASSPWTSGRAGNEQFF. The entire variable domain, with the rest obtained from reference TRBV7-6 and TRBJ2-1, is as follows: GAGVSQSPRYKVTKRGQDVALRCDPISGHVSLYWYRQALGQGPEFLTYFNYEAQQDKSGLPNDRFSAERPEGSISTLTIQRTEQRDSAMYRCASSPWTSGRAGNEQFFGPGTRLTVL.

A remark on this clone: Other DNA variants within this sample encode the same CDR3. Here the CDR3 reads CASSQDATSYEQYF. The CDR3 DNA reads TGCGCCAGCAGCCAAGATGCCACCTCCTACGAGCAGTACTTC. The chain joins TRBV4-3 to TRBJ2-7, with no clear D. With 0 bases removed from V and 0 bases from J, the gap between germline ends came to 6 bases. From germline, CDR1 is LGHNA and CDR2 YSLEER. CDR3 size: 14 residues.

DNA of the CDR3: TGTGCCAGCATCCAAGACAGCTCTGGAAACACCATATATTTT. Translated: CASIQDSSGNTIYF. The chain has TRBV6-6 and TRBJ1-3, with D perhaps TRBD1 (5 bases). The CDR3 runs to 14 residues. Germline V CDR1 and CDR2: MNHNY, SVGAGI (reference sequence). The ends were cut back, 7 bases at V and 0 bases at J, with 10 bases in the middle.

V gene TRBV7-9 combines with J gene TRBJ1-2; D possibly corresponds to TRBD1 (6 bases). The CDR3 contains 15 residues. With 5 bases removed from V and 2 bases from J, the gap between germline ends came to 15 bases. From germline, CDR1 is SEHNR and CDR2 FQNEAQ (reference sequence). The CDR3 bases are TGTGCCAGCAGCATATCCGGGGGGCGGAACTATGGCTACACCTTC. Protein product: CASSISGGRNYGYTF.

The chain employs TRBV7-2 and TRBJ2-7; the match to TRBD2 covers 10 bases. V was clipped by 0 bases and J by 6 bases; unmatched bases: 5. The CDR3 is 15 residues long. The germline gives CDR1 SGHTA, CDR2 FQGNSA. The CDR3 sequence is CASSLAASGGFEQYF. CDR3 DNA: TGTGCCAGCAGCTTAGCGGCTAGCGGGGGTTTCGAGCAGTACTTC.

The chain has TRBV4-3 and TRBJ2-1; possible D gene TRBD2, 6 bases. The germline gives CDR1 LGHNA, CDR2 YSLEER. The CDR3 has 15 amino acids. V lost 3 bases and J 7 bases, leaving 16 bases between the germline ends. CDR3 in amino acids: CASSHLGGGVNEQFF. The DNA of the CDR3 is TGCGCCAGCAGCCACTTGGGGGGTGGCGTGAATGAGCAGTTCTTC.

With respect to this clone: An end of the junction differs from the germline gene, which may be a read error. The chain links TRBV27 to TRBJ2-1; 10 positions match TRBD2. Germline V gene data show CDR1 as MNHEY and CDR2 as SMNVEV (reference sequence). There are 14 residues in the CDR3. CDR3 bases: TGTGCCAGCAGTTTTCTCGGACTAGCGGAGTCCCCTATCTTC. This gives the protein CASSFLGLAESPIF.

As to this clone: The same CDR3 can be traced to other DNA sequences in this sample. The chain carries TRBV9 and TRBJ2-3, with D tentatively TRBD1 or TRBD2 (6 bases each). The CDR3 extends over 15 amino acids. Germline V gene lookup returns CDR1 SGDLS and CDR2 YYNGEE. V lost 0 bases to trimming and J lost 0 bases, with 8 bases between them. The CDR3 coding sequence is TGTGCCAGCAGCGTAGACGGGGGCAGCACAGATACGCAGTATTTT. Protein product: CASSVDGGSTDTQYF.

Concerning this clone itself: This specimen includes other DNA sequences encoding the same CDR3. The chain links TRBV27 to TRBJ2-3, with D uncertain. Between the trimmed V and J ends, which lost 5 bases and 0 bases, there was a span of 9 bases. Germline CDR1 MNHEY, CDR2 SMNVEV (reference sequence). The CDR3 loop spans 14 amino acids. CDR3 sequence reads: CASSLQPSTDTQYF. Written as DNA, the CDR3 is TGTGCCAGCAGTCTCCAGCCCAGCACAGATACGCAGTATTTT.

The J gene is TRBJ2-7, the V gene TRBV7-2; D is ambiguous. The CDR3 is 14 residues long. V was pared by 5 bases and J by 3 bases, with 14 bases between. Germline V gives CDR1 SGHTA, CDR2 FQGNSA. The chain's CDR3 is CASSRAEASYEQYF. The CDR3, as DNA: TGTGCCAGCAGCCGGGCCGAGGCGAGCTACGAGCAGTACTTC.

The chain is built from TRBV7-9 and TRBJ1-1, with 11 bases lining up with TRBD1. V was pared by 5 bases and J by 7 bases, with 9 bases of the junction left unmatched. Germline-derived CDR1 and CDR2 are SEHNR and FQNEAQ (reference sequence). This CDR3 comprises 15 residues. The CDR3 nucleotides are TGTGCCAGCAGCCCAGCGGACAGGGGGCAAAGTGAAGCTTTCTTT. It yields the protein CASSPADRGQSEAFF.

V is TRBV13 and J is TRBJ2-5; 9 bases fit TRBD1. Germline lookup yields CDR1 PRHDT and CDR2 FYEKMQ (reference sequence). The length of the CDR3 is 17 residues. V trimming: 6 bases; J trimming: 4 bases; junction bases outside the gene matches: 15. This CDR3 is CASSPRGTGTGRETQYF. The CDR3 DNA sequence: TGTGCCAGCAGTCCTAGGGGTACCGGGACAGGGAGAGAGACCCAGTACTTC.

CDR3 residues: CATSRVAGFYGYTF. CDR3 DNA: TGTGCCACCAGCAGAGTCGCGGGTTTCTATGGCTACACCTTC. The chain has TRBV15 and TRBJ1-2; D is unclear. V gave up 1 base and J gave up 4 bases, with 10 bases separating them. CDR1 is LNHNV, CDR2 YYDKDF, per germline (reference sequence). This CDR3 comprises 14 residues.